This TCR beta chain stems from a study of cytomegalovirus exposure and HLA in healthy donors. The overall study: The 90 to 150 validation repertoires used the same platform as the 550 to 750 first-cohort repertoires, a later analysis reported. Regarding the study as a whole: Cytomegalovirus-associated TCR beta chains were listed, numbering some 150. Testing in vitro showed a few CMV-associated chains specific for CMV antigens.

While the first cohort had 500 to 700 subjects, the donors belonged to the separate validation cohort of about 110 subjects. As for this clone: No antigen is known for it.

Sequencing used immunoSEQ multiplex PCR; TCRdb keeps in-frame clones, though not all of them. The table lists some 90,000 clones, roughly 87% of them singletons. The CDR3 sequence is 14 residues long. The sequence was obtained from a man between 18 and 29 years old in good health and CMV-seropositive. Source material: PBMCs. This sequence joins TRBV21-1 and TRBJ1-2. TRBV21-1 is marked as a pseudogene. The CDR3 region is CASGGSRVNYGYTF. The CDR3 DNA sequence: TGTGCCAGCGGCGGAAGCCGCGTAAACTATGGCTACACCTTC.